This TCR beta chain was recorded in a study of T cells in women clearing cervical HPV infection. Looking at the study overall: Case blood was drawn a median about 23 weeks after lesion detection.

Method: immunoSEQ multiplex PCR; TCRdb's copy keeps in-frame clones and lacks some. This listing includes tens of thousands of clones. Material: blood buffy coat. This clonotype was obtained from a woman between 18 and 69 years old with a cervical HPV16 infection that either progressed to CIN3+ or cleared (not recorded which).

CDR3 amino acids: CASSLRLAGSYEQYF. CDR3 DNA, as far as it was read: TGTGCCAGCAGTTTACGATTAGCGGGTTCCTACGAG. The V gene is TRBV27, the J gene TRBJ2-7, with 7 bases that match TRBD2. The CDR3 end lies 3 residues beyond the end of the read and is filled in from the germline J gene. Trimming at V came to 2 bases and at J to 1 base, leaving 5 bases not matched to a gene. Germline lookup yields CDR1 MNHEY and CDR2 SMNVEV (reference sequence). This CDR3 spans 15 amino acids.